The 8 T cell receptor beta chains below come from one sample, sequenced in a study of T cell repertoires and HLA-DP antigens. The antigens for these receptors are not known. The method was immunoSEQ multiplex PCR; TCRdb's version includes in-frame clones alone and lacks a portion of them. The table lists approximately 100,000 clones, approximately 89% of them singletons. Material: CD4+ T cells from PBMCs. The receptors stem from a man aged 50 to 60 in good health and CMV-seronegative.

V usage is TRBV6-1 and J usage is TRBJ1-2; 8 bases are shared with TRBD1. This CDR3 is built from 15 residues. V shed 2 bases and J 4 bases; nucleotides not matched to a gene: 6. The V gene's germline CDR1 is MNHNS and CDR2 SASEGT. Here the CDR3 DNA reads TGTGCCAGCAGTGAAAAAGGACAGGGAGGCTATGGCTACACCTTC. Translating it yields CASSEKGQGGYGYTF.

The chain combines TRBV6-5 with TRBJ1-5; D not certain. Germline V gene sequence: CDR1 MNHEY, CDR2 SVGAGI. The V end lost 0 bases, the J end lost 6 bases, and 9 bases lay between the germline ends. The CDR3 is 14 residues long. This chain's CDR3 is CASSYSWGSQPQHF. In DNA, the CDR3 is TGTGCCAGCAGTTACTCGTGGGGAAGTCAGCCCCAGCATTTT.

This clone occurred once. The gene calls are TRBV25-1 and TRBJ2-6; D is unresolved. CDR3 length equals 14 residues. The germline gives CDR1 MGHDK, CDR2 SYGVNS. The V gene lost 8 bases and the J gene lost 0 bases, with 8 bases spanning the gap. The CDR3 DNA sequence: TGTGCCAGCTCAAAAGGCTCTGGGGCCAACGTCCTGACTTTC. It specifies CASSKGSGANVLTF.

The V and J genes are TRBV7-8 and TRBJ1-5, with D maybe TRBD1 (6 bases). Germline V lookup: CDR1 SGHVS, CDR2 FQNEAQ. This CDR3 spans 17 amino acids. V shed 5 bases and J shed 4 bases, with 21 bases lying between them. CDR3 amino acids: CASSQTLAGAPNQPQHF. CDR3 sequence (DNA): TGTGCCAGCAGCCAGACCTTGGCAGGGGCCCCAAATCAGCCCCAGCATTTT.

The chain's CDR3 is CASSSLLGHSNQPQHF. Here the CDR3 DNA reads TGTGCCAGCAGCTCACTCTTAGGACATAGCAATCAGCCCCAGCATTTT. The gene calls are TRBV5-5 and TRBJ1-5; possibly TRBD1 for D (5 bases). Germline V lookup: CDR1 SGHKS, CDR2 YYEKEE (reference sequence). V lost 3 bases to trimming and J lost 0 bases, with 13 bases between them. The CDR3 is 16 amino acids.

The chain links TRBV6-6 to TRBJ1-4, with unresolved D. The length of the CDR3 is 12 residues. Trimming took 11 bases from V and 3 from J, leaving 10 bases between them. Germline loops: CDR1 MNHNY, CDR2 SVGAGI (reference sequence). The CDR3 region has the DNA TGTGCCGCCCGCGGGCCTAATGAAAAACTGTTTTTT. Its translation is CAARGPNEKLFF.

The gene calls are TRBV13 and TRBJ1-2, with D tentatively TRBD1 (6 bases). The CDR3 loop spans 16 amino acids. Germline V gene data show CDR1 as PRHDT and CDR2 as FYEKMQ (reference sequence). V lost 0 bases to trimming and J lost 2 bases, with 13 bases between them. The CDR3 sequence: CASSLGSGGKNYGYTF. The CDR3 DNA follows: TGTGCCAGCAGCTTAGGGTCCGGGGGCAAGAACTATGGCTACACCTTC.

V gene TRBV18 combines with J gene TRBJ2-2, with D unclear. Germline V lookup: CDR1 KGHSH, CDR2 LQKENI. The CDR3 totals 12 residues. Trimming took off 2 bases at V and 9 bases at J, with 7 bases between the two ends. CDR3 protein: CASSPASRELFF. As DNA, the CDR3 is TGTGCCAGCTCACCAGCGAGTCGGGAGCTGTTTTTT.